The 24 T cell receptor beta chains below were found in one sample sequenced in a study of blood T cell repertoires in COVID-19 (dated by TCRdb to 2019 to 2021). Libraries were prepared through the immunoSEQ multiplex PCR assay. In TCRdb, the immuneACCESS table is reduced to in-frame sequences with V and J assigned. These tables do not hold every clone; where another copy was compared, an unresolved V gene accounts for under half, and the others remain unexplained. This sample lists over 300,000 clones; 88% were detected once. In total, the top ten clones hold more than 0.85% of the sample. Sequencing was done on a sample of PBMCs or T cells enriched from blood (not recorded which). All receptors derive from a woman aged 30 to 39 with acute COVID-19.

This sequence joins TRBV7-3 and TRBJ2-2; 11 nucleotides line up with TRBD2. CDR1 is SGHTA and CDR2 is FQGTGA in the germline V gene. Trimming removed 5 bases from V and 6 bases from J; junction bases left unmatched: 8. CDR3 size: 16 residues. The CDR3 DNA sequence: TGTGCCAGCAGCCCCGTAGCGGGGGGGTATGCCGGGGAGCTGTTTTTT. Its translation is CASSPVAGGYAGELFF.

This chain uses TRBV9 with TRBJ2-7; no firm D call. CDR3 length: 15 amino acids. Between the trimmed V and J ends, which lost 5 bases and 4 bases, there was a span of 19 bases. Germline CDR1 SGDLS, CDR2 YYNGEE. The CDR3 loop is CASSPKSTPLYEQYF. Written as DNA, the CDR3 is TGTGCCAGCAGTCCGAAGTCCACCCCTCTATACGAGCAGTACTTC. Filled out from reference TRBV9 and TRBJ2-7, the complete variable domain reads DSGVTQTPKHLITATGQRVTLRCSPRSGDLSVYWYQQSLDQGLQFLIQYYNGEERAKGNILERFSAQQFPDLHSELNLSSLELGDSALYFCASSPKSTPLYEQYFGPGTRLTVT.

V gene TRBV4-1 combines with J gene TRBJ1-2, with D unclear. Germline CDR1 MGHRA, CDR2 YSYEKL. This CDR3 contains 12 residues. With 1 base removed from V and 7 bases from J, the gap between germline ends came to 7 bases. The CDR3 DNA follows: TGCGCCAGCAGCCAAGGACTGGGTGGCTACACCTTC. Encoded protein: CASSQGLGGYTF.

The chain couples TRBV7-8 to TRBJ1-2; no definite D call. The CDR3 extends over 13 amino acids. V lost 6 bases and J 4 bases, leaving 12 bases between the germline ends. From germline, CDR1 is SGHVS and CDR2 FQNEAQ. The DNA for the CDR3 is TGTGCCAGCAGTCGAGAATGGGCCTATGGCTACACCTTC. Translated: CASSREWAYGYTF.

The rearrangement links TRBV21-1 to TRBJ2-7; the D call TRBD2 from the table was never checked on the DNA. TRBV21-1 is assigned pseudogene status. The CDR3 is made up of 16 amino acids. The CDR3 DNA is TGTGCCAGCAGCCCATCACTAGCGGGGAGCTCCTACGAGCAGTACTTC. This codes for CASSPSLAGSSYEQYF.

This rearrangement joins TRBV30 to TRBJ2-7; TRBD1 matches at 7 bases. This CDR3 is 12 amino acids long. Germline trimming cut 1 base from V and 5 bases from J; bases unmatched to any gene: 2. The germline CDR1 and CDR2 sequences are GTSNPN and SVGIG (reference sequence). In nucleotides, the CDR3 is TGTGCCTGGAGTGACAGGGGCCACGAGCAGTACTTC. Its protein is CAWSDRGHEQYF.

The rearrangement links TRBV7-9 to TRBJ2-7; 7 nucleotides align to TRBD2. This CDR3 comprises 16 residues. V gave up 4 bases and J gave up 3 bases; unmatched junction bases: 12. In germline, CDR1 is SEHNR, CDR2 FQNEAQ (reference sequence). The CDR3 loop reads CASSSERTSHFYEQYF. The DNA of the CDR3 is TGTGCCAGCAGCTCAGAAAGGACTAGTCATTTCTACGAGCAGTACTTC.

This clone was seen just once. A junction end diverges from the germline sequence, so it may reflect a read error. CDR3 in amino acids: CASSEDGQGRTPQHF. The CDR3 nucleotides are TGTGCCAGCAGCGAAGACGGACAGGGGCGTACACCCCAGCATTTT. The gene calls are TRBV3-1 (or the pseudogene TRBV3-2) and TRBJ1-5, with 9 bases lining up with TRBD1. The CDR3 runs 15 residues. Germline CDR1 and CDR2: LGHDT and YNNKEL (reference sequence).

V and J are TRBV6-1 and TRBJ1-4; the D gene is possibly TRBD1 (6 bases). Trimming took off 3 bases at V and 3 bases at J, with 17 bases between the two ends. CDR1 and CDR2 (germline): MNHNS, SASEGT. CDR3 length: 17 amino acids. The CDR3 nucleotides read TGTGCCAGCAGTGAGAAGAGGGGGATAGGGGCTAATGAAAAACTGTTTTTT. The encoded protein is CASSEKRGIGANEKLFF.

J is TRBJ2-1 and V is TRBV29-1, with 8 nucleotides matching TRBD1. The V gene's germline CDR1 is SQVTM and CDR2 ANQGSEA. The CDR3 consists of 12 residues. Germline trimming cut 3 bases from V and 9 bases from J; bases unmatched to any gene: 4. The CDR3 DNA is TGCAGCGTTGACAAGGGGACAGGTGAGCAGTTCTTC. It encodes CSVDKGTGEQFF.

The chain employs TRBV28 and TRBJ1-1; unclear D gene. V lost 7 bases to trimming and J lost 0 bases, with 24 bases between them. Germline lookup yields CDR1 MDHEN and CDR2 SYDVKM. This CDR3 contains 18 residues. This CDR3 is CASTHLLTPSLMNTEAFF. The DNA for the CDR3 is TGTGCCAGCACTCATCTGCTGACTCCGTCCCTCATGAACACTGAAGCTTTCTTT.

J is TRBJ1-1 and V is TRBV5-1; possible D gene TRBD1, 6 bases. Germline CDR1 is SGHRS and CDR2 is YFSETQ. The CDR3 has 15 residues. V gave up 2 bases and J gave up 5 bases, with 16 bases separating them. Written as DNA, the CDR3 is TGCGCCAGCAGCTTCATAGGGGGGGCGATAACTGAAGCTTTCTTT. Encoded protein: CASSFIGGAITEAFF.

The chain joins TRBV9 to TRBJ2-1; 8 nucleotides line up with TRBD2. J was trimmed by 10 bases and V by 0 bases; bases with no gene match: 12. CDR1 and CDR2 (germline): SGDLS, YYNGEE. This CDR3 is 16 amino acids long. The CDR3 DNA follows: TGTGCCAGCAGCGTAGGCCGGGGGGGACTTTTCATCGAGCAGTTCTTC. Translation: CASSVGRGGLFIEQFF.

This chain links TRBV27 with TRBJ1-1; 9 bases are shared with TRBD1. The CDR3 totals 15 residues. The germline CDR1 and CDR2 sequences are MNHEY and SMNVEV (reference sequence). The V gene end was trimmed by 4 bases and the J gene end by 4 bases; junction bases not matched to a gene: 7. The CDR3 loop reads CASSSMTGGGTEAFF. The CDR3 bases are TGTGCCAGCAGTTCGATGACAGGGGGGGGCACTGAAGCTTTCTTT.

The rearrangement uses TRBV29-1 and TRBJ2-2; D is ambiguous. CDR1 is SQVTM, CDR2 ANQGSEA, per germline. The CDR3 is 13 residues long. V was trimmed by 4 bases and J by 4 bases, leaving 10 bases between them. The CDR3 protein is CSVAERSTGELFF. In nucleotides, the CDR3 is TGCAGCGTTGCCGAGAGGAGCACCGGGGAGCTGTTTTTT.

The chain is built from TRBV7-8 and TRBJ2-7; TRBD2 matches at 10 bases. V gave up 1 base and J gave up 2 bases; unmatched junction bases: 8. CDR3 length equals 17 residues. Germline V gene data show CDR1 as SGHVS and CDR2 as FQNEAQ. CDR3 sequence reads: CASSLVPALAGPYEQYF. Written as DNA, the CDR3 is TGTGCCAGCAGCTTAGTTCCGGCACTAGCGGGGCCCTACGAGCAGTACTTC.

The chain recombines TRBV7-3 with TRBJ1-1; D might be TRBD1 (5 bases). V was trimmed by 6 bases and J by 2 bases, leaving 19 bases between them. There are 16 residues in the CDR3. CDR1 and CDR2 from the germline V gene are SGHTA and FQGTGA. The CDR3 DNA follows: TGTGCCAGCAGGACGCCGGGACTCAAGGGTAACACTGAAGCTTTCTTT. This gives the protein CASRTPGLKGNTEAFF. Full variable domain (missing parts from reference TRBV7-3 and TRBJ1-1): GAGVSQTPSNKVTEKGKYVELRCDPISGHTALYWYRQSLGQGPEFLIYFQGTGAADDSGLPNDRFFAVRPEGSVSTLKIQRTERGDSAVYLCASRTPGLKGNTEAFFGQGTRLTVV.

This chain joins TRBV12-5 and TRBJ2-1; 15 bases are shared with TRBD2. Germline V gives CDR1 LGHNT, CDR2 FRNRAP. CDR3 length: 20 amino acids. V gave up 3 bases and J gave up 0 bases; unmatched junction bases: 9. The CDR3 is CASGLSPGLAGGSSYNEQFF. DNA of the CDR3: TGTGCTAGTGGTTTATCGCCGGGACTAGCGGGGGGCTCCTCCTACAATGAGCAGTTCTTC.

The chain combines TRBV7-8 with TRBJ2-3; 9 nucleotides align to TRBD1. CDR3 length: 16 residues. V trimming: 5 bases; J trimming: 3 bases; junction bases outside the gene matches: 9. Germline assignment: CDR1 SGHVS and CDR2 FQNEAQ. CDR3: CASSVTGGAGTDTQYF. The CDR3 nucleotides are TGTGCCAGCAGCGTCACAGGGGGCGCCGGGACAGATACGCAGTATTTT.

The rearrangement joins TRBV2 to TRBJ1-1; 12 nucleotides match TRBD1. This CDR3 comprises 17 residues. The trim removed 8 bases at V and 3 bases at J, leaving 13 bases unmatched. Germline V gene sequence: CDR1 SNHLY, CDR2 FYNNEI. CDR3 nucleotides: TGTGCCAGCTACACCGGGACAGGGGGCGCGGGGGACACTGAAGCTTTCTTT. This sequence encodes CASYTGTGGAGDTEAFF.

This clone is a singleton in its sample. The rearrangement joins TRBV9 to TRBJ2-1; 8 nucleotides align to TRBD2. CDR1 and CDR2 from the germline V gene are SGDLS and YYNGEE. This CDR3 contains 16 residues. The V gene end was trimmed by 5 bases and the J gene end by 6 bases; junction bases not matched to a gene: 13. CDR3 sequence reads: CASSSGSGVGGNEQFF. The DNA of the CDR3 is TGTGCCAGCAGTAGTGGTAGCGGGGTAGGAGGCAATGAGCAGTTCTTC.

CDR3 sequence: CASSPSGLHFHNEQFF. The CDR3 coding sequence is TGTGCCAGCAGTCCGTCGGGACTCCACTTTCACAATGAGCAGTTCTTC. This chain joins TRBV6-2 or TRBV6-3 and TRBJ2-1; the D gene is possibly TRBD2 (6 bases). Trimming cost V 5 bases and J 5 bases, with 19 bases left between them. The germline V gene has CDR1 MNHEY and CDR2 SVGEGT. The CDR3 is 16 amino acids.

The chain recombines TRBV7-6 with TRBJ1-1; unclear D gene. Germline CDR1 and CDR2: SGHVS and FNYEAQ. Deletions cut 4 bases from V and 1 base from J, with 7 bases between. The CDR3 has 13 amino acids. The CDR3 DNA reads as TGTGCCAGCAGCTCGTATCGGAACACTGAAGCTTTCTTT. Protein product: CASSSYRNTEAFF.

CDR3 sequence reads: CASSGWGQHGVAEAFF. CDR3 bases: TGTGCCAGTAGTGGATGGGGACAACATGGTGTGGCTGAAGCTTTCTTT. This chain links TRBV19 with TRBJ1-1; TRBD1 is a possible D gene (6 bases). CDR1 LNHDA and CDR2 SQIVND come from the germline V gene (reference sequence). V lost 5 bases and J lost 6, with 22 bases in between. The length of the CDR3 is 16 residues.